This note documents a single T cell receptor (beta chain) sequence. The germline CDR1 and CDR2 sequences are SQVTM and ANQGSEA. The CDR3 runs 16 residues. The germline V and J ends were trimmed by 4 bases and 2 bases, with 20 bases remaining between them. Produced via immunoSEQ multiplex PCR; TCRdb's table is partial and in-frame only. Altogether roughly 80,000 clones are present, roughly four fifths being singletons, with the ten largest covering around 13%. This entry comes from a study of blood T cell repertoires in COVID-19. On the study more broadly: Italy, Spain and the United States were the sources of the convalescent and acute COVID-19 samples. The analysed material was cDNA or gDNA that came from T cells, B-cell-depleted T cells, or PBMCs.

This receptor was taken from a human donor in a cohort sampled during active COVID-19. The sequenced material came from peripheral blood. The chain uses TRBV29-1 and TRBJ2-5; D is uncertain. The CDR3 DNA reads as TGCAGCGTTGTGTGGTTACTCGCGGCCATGCAAGAGACCCAGTACTTC. As protein: CSVVWLLAAMQETQYF.